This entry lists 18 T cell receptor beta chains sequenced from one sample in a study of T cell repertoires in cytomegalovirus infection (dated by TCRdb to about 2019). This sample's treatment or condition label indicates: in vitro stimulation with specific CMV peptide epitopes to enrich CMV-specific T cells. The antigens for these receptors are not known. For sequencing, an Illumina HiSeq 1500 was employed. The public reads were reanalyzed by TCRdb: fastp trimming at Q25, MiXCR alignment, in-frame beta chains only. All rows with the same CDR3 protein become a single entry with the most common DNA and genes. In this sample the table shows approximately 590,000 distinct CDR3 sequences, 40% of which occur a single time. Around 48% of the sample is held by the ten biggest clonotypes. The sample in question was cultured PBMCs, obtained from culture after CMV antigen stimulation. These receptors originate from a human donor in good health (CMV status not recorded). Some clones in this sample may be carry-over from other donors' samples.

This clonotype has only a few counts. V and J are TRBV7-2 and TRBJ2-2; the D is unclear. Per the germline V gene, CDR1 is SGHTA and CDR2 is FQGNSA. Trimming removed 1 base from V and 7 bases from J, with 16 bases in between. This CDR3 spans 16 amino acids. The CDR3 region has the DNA TGTGCCAGCAGCTTAGTCGTGTTGTTGGGGAACGGGGAGCTGTTTTTT. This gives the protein CASSLVVLLGNGELFF. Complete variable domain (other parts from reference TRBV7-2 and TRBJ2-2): GAGVSQSPSNKVTEKGKDVELRCDPISGHTALYWYRQSLGQGLEFLIYFQGNSAPDKSGLPSDRFSAERTGGSVSTLTIQRTQQEDSAVYLCASSLVVLLGNGELFFGEGSRLTVL.

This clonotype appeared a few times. The CDR3 DNA reads TGTGCCAGCACACTTGGGGCCAGCGGGGGTCCAAATACGCAGTATTTT. It specifies CASTLGASGGPNTQYF. The chain uses TRBV5-4 and TRBJ2-3; 8 bases match TRBD2. Per germline, CDR1 SGHNT and CDR2 YYREEE (reference sequence). Trimming cost V 6 bases and J 7 bases; bases outside gene matches: 16. CDR3 length: 16 amino acids. The variable domain in full, completed from reference TRBV5-4 and TRBJ2-3, reads ETGVTQSPTHLIKTRGQQVTLRCSSQSGHNTVSWYQQALGQGPQFIFQYYREEENGRGNFPPRFSGLQFPNYSSELNVNALELDDSALYLCASTLGASGGPNTQYFGPGTRLTVL.

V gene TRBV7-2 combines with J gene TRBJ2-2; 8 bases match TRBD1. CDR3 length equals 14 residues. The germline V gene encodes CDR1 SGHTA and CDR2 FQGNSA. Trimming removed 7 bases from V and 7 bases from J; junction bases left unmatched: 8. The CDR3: CASTEDRVFGELFF. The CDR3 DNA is TGTGCCAGCACCGAGGACAGGGTGTTCGGGGAGCTGTTTTTT.

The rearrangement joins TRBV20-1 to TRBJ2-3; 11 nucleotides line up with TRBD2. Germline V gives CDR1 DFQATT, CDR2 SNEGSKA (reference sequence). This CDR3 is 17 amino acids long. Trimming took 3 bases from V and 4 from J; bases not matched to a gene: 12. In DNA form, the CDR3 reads TGCAGTGCTAGCCTTCTTTCTAGCGGGAGGTTGTCAGATACGCAGTATTTT. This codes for CSASLLSSGRLSDTQYF.

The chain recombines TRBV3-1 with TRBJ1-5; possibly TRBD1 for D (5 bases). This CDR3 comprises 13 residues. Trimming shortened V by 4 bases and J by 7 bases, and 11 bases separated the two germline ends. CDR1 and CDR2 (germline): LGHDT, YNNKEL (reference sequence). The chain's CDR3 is CASSLRERQPQHF. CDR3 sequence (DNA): TGTGCCAGCAGCCTCAGGGAGCGGCAGCCCCAGCATTTT.

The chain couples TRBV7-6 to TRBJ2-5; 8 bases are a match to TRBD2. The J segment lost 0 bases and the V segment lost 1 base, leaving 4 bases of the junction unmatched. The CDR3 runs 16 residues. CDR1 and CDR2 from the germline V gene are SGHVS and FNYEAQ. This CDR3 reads CASSLVAGNYQETQYF. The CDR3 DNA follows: TGTGCCAGCAGCTTAGTAGCGGGAAACTACCAAGAGACCCAGTACTTC.

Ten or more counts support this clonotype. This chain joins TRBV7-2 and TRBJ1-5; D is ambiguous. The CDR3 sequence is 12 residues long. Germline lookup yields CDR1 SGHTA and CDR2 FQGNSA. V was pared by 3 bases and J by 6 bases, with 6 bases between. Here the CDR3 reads CASSLDSQPQHF. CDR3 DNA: TGTGCCAGCAGCTTGGATTCTCAGCCCCAGCATTTT. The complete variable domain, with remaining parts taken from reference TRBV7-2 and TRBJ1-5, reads GAGVSQSPSNKVTEKGKDVELRCDPISGHTALYWYRQSLGQGLEFLIYFQGNSAPDKSGLPSDRFSAERTGGSVSTLTIQRTQQEDSAVYLCASSLDSQPQHFGDGTRLSIL.

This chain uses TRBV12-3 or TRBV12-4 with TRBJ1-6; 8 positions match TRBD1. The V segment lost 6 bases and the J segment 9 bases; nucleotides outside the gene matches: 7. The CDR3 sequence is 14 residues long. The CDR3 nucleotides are TGTGCCAGCAGCCCTAAGGACAGGGTTTCACCCCTCCACTTT. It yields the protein CASSPKDRVSPLHF.

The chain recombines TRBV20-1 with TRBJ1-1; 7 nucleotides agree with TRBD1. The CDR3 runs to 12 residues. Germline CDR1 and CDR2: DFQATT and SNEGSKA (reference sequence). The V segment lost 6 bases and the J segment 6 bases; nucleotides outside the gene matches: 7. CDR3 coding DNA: TGCAGTGCCACTACAGGGGCCGCTGAAGCTTTCTTT. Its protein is CSATTGAAEAFF.

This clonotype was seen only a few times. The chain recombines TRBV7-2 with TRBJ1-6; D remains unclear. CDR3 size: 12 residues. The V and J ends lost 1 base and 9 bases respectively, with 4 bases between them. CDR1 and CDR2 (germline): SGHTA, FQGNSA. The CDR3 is CASSLDSSPLHF. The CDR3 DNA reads TGTGCCAGCAGCTTAGATAGTTCACCCCTCCACTTT. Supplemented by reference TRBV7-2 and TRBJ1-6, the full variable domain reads GAGVSQSPSNKVTEKGKDVELRCDPISGHTALYWYRQSLGQGLEFLIYFQGNSAPDKSGLPSDRFSAERTGGSVSTLTIQRTQQEDSAVYLCASSLDSSPLHFGNGTRLTVT.

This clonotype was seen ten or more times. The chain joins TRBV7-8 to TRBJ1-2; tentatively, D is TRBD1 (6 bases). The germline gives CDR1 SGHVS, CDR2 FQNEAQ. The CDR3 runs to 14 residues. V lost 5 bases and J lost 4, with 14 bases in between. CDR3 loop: CASSREGGGYGYTF. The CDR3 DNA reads TGTGCCAGCAGCCGAGAGGGGGGGGGCTATGGCTACACCTTC.

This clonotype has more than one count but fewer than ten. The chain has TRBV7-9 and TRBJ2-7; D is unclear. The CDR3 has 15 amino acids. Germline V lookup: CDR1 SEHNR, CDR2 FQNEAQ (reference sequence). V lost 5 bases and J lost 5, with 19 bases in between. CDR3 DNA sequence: TGTGCCAGCAGCAAACTCGACAATTACGTTAACGAGCAGTACTTC. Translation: CASSKLDNYVNEQYF.

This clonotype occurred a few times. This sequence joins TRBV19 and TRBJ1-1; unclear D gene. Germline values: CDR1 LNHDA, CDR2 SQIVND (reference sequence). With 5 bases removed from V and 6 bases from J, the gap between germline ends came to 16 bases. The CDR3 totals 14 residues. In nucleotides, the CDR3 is TGTGCCAGTAGTGTGACAAGCCCTGGGGCTGAAGCTTTCTTT. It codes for CASSVTSPGAEAFF. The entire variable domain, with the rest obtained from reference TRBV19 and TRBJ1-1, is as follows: DGGITQSPKYLFRKEGQNVTLSCEQNLNHDAMYWYRQDPGQGLRLIYYSQIVNDFQKGDIAEGYSVSREKKESFPLTVTSAQKNPTAFYLCASSVTSPGAEAFFGQGTRLTVV.

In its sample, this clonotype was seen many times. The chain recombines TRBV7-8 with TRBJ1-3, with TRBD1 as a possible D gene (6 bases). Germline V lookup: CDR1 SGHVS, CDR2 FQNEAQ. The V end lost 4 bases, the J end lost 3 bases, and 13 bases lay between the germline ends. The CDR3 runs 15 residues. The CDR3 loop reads CASSWYRVGGNTIYF. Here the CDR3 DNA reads TGTGCCAGCAGCTGGTACAGGGTTGGTGGAAACACCATATATTTT.

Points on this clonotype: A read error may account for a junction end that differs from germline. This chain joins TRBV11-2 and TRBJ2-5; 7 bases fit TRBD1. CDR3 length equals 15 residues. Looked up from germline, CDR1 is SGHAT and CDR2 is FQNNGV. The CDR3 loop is CASSPGAGGQETLYF. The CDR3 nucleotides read TGTGCCAGCAGCCCCGGGGCAGGGGGACAAGAGACCCTGTACTTC.

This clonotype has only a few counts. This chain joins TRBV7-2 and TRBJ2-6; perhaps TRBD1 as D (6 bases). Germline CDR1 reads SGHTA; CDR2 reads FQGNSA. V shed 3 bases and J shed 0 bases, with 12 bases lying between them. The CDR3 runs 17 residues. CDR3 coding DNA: TGTGCCAGCAGCTTTCCAGGACAGAGCTCTGGGGCCAACGTCCTGACTTTC. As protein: CASSFPGQSSGANVLTF.

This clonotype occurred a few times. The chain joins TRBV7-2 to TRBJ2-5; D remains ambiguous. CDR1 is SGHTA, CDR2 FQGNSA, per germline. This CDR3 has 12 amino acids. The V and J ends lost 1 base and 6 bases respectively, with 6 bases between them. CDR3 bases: TGTGCCAGCAGCTTAGATTGGCAGACCCAGTACTTC. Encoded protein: CASSLDWQTQYF.

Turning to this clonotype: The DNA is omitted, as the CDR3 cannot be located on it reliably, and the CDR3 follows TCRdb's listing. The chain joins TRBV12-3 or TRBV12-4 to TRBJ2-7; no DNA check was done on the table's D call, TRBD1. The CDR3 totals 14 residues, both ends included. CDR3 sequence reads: CASSSSTGLYEQYF.